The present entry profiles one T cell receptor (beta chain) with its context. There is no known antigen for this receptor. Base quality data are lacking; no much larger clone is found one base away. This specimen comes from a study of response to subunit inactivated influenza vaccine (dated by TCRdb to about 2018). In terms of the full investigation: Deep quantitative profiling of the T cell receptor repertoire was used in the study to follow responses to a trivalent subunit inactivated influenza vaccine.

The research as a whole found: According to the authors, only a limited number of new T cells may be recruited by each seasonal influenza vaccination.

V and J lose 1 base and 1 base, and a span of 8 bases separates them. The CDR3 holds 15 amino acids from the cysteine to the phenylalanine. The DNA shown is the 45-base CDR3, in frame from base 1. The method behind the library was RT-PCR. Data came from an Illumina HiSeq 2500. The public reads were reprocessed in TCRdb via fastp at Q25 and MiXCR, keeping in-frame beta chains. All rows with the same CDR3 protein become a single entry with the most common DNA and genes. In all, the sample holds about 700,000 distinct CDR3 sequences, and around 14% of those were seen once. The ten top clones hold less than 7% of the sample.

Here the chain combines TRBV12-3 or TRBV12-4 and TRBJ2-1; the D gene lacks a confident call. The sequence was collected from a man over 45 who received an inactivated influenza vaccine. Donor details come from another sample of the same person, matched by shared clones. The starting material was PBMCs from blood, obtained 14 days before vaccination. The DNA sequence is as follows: TGTGCCAGCAGTTTAGGGGGATGGTCCTACAATGAGCAGTTCTTC. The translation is CASSLGGWSYNEQFF.